The sequence of this TCR beta chain was determined in a study of siplizumab effects on memory and regulatory T cells. The method was immunoSEQ multiplex PCR; TCRdb's version includes in-frame clones alone and lacks a portion of them. The sample holds about 91,000 clones, approximately 97% seen once. Comments on this clone: Its antigen is as yet unknown.

Study-wide findings and caveats: Most proliferating CD4+ or CD8+ clones, roughly 75-97%, had no naive or memory assignment. Mapping to unstimulated subsets was achieved for only a minor fraction of alloreactive clones.

The source of this sequence is a human donor in good health. The source material was naive CD4+ T cells sorted from blood.

In DNA form, the CDR3 reads TGTGCCAGCAGTTTCCGGGTGGATACGCAGTATTTT. Translated, it gives CASSFRVDTQYF. V usage is TRBV27 and J usage is TRBJ2-3; the D is unclear. The CDR3 spans 12 residues. V was pared by 3 bases and J by 6 bases, with 7 bases between. Germline loops: CDR1 MNHEY, CDR2 SMNVEV (reference sequence).